The clone carrying this TCR beta chain was counted a few times. What it binds is unknown. There are 15 residues in the CDR3. V lost 1 base, J lost 6 bases, and 13 bases lay in between. Germline V gene data show CDR1 as LGHDT and CDR2 as YNNKEL (reference sequence). This sample is part of a study of T-cell memory formation after mild COVID-19. General study points: Clones contracting over day 15 to 85 were CD4/CD8 balanced, with later expanders leaning CD4+. Pre-infection memory showed some responding clones, and this suggested that cross-reactive memory joined.

MiXCR was run by TCRdb on the 5' RACE reads, yielding one entry per CDR3 protein. The sample includes 300,000 to 350,000 distinct CDR3 sequences, 14% of them seen just once. Sequencing input: PBMCs or a T cell subset sorted from them (not recorded which). The source of this sequence is a young man who had mild COVID-19 (a few samples of this study predate the infection). Cell type and time point are not known. The V call is TRBV3-1, the J call TRBJ1-5; D uncertain. The CDR3 DNA reads TGTGCCAGCAGCCAAGGCGAGATTCCGACTCAGCCCCAGCATTTT. The encoded protein is CASSQGEIPTQPQHF.